This is a list of T cell receptor beta chains from one sample in a study of cytomegalovirus exposure and HLA in healthy donors. Measured with immunoSEQ multiplex PCR; TCRdb has only the in-frame clones, and not every one. This sample has around 150,000 clones, with just under 80% found just once. The sample consisted of PBMCs. These receptors were obtained from a man aged 25 to 40 in good health. The CDR3 runs from the conserved cysteine through the conserved F or W. The order of the fields is J gene, V gene, D gene, CDR3 protein. The D gene is left open where the match is weak.

>TRBJ2-5|TRBV4-1|NA
CASSQVDYTQETQYF
>TRBJ2-7|TRBV19|NA
CASKPGQGGYEQYF
>TRBJ2-7|TRBV18|TRBD2
CASSPPFLAGGYEQYF
>TRBJ2-7|TRBV30|TRBD1
CAWSEWGQLYEQYF
>TRBJ2-7|TRBV6-5|NA
CASSSIQQQYF
>TRBJ1-4|TRBV2|NA
CASSEQGLANEKLFF
>TRBJ2-1|TRBV13|TRBD2
CASSLGGTSGRRYNEQFF
>TRBJ1-3|TRBV11-2|TRBD1
CASSPRTGANSGNTIYF
>TRBJ1-4|TRBV15|NA
CATSRDATNEKLFF
>TRBJ2-7|TRBV7-2|TRBD1
CASSHRGPYEQYF
>TRBJ1-5|TRBV19|NA
CASSLGPYGGNQPQHF
>TRBJ2-1|TRBV25-1|TRBD2
CASRLAGGADEQFF
>TRBJ2-7|TRBV7-9|TRBD1
CASSVTGAFYEQYF
>TRBJ2-3|TRBV28|TRBD2
CASREGGPPSTDTQYF
>TRBJ2-7|TRBV21-1|NA
CASRRLAGLLGEQYF
>TRBJ1-2|TRBV29-1|NA
CSVVRASDGYTF
>TRBJ1-5|TRBV7-2|TRBD1
CASSTRQGSPLNQPQHF
>TRBJ2-3|TRBV7-3|TRBD2
CASSLAGGPSDTQYF
>TRBJ1-5|TRBV6-5|NA
CASSYSWAQPQHF
>TRBJ1-2|TRBV13|NA
CASMPGGRHGYTF
>TRBJ1-5|TRBV18|NA
CASSPVGQVNQPQHF
>TRBJ2-3|TRBV25-1|NA
CASSGLTDTQYF